Each of the 18 T cell receptor beta chains below was sequenced from the same sample in a study of cytomegalovirus exposure and HLA in healthy donors. The PCR employed 60 Vbeta primers together with 13 Jbeta primers. TCRdb keeps only in-frame clones here, not all; method: immunoSEQ multiplex PCR. The data hold 150,000 to 200,000 clones, with approximately 80% observed a single time. What was sequenced was PBMCs. The receptors were gathered from a man aged 45 to 65 in good health and CMV-seropositive.

V and J are TRBV27 and TRBJ2-7; maybe TRBD2 (6 bases). Between the trimmed V and J ends, which lost 7 bases and 0 bases, there was a span of 13 bases. The CDR3 has 14 amino acids. Germline lookup yields CDR1 MNHEY and CDR2 SMNVEV (reference sequence). DNA of the CDR3: TGTGCCAGCAAGCCTGGGACTGGCTCCTACGAGCAGTACTTC. Translated, it gives CASKPGTGSYEQYF.

The J gene is TRBJ2-1, the V gene TRBV5-1; D gene uncertain. V dropped 5 bases and J dropped 5 bases, with 8 bases sitting between them. The CDR3 contains 12 residues. CDR1 and CDR2 from the germline V gene are SGHRS and YFSETQ. As DNA, the CDR3 is TGCGCCAGCAGGCCACAGAACAATGAGCAGTTCTTC. It specifies CASRPQNNEQFF.

The chain links TRBV9 to TRBJ1-6; TRBD1 agrees at 7 bases. This CDR3 is built from 16 residues. Germline V CDR1 and CDR2: SGDLS, YYNGEE. V was clipped by 0 bases and J by 6 bases; unmatched bases: 6. The chain's CDR3 is CASSVAAGTANSPLHF. The DNA of the CDR3 is TGTGCCAGCAGCGTAGCCGCCGGGACAGCTAATTCACCCCTCCACTTT. Based on the CDR3 plus reference TRBV9 and TRBJ1-6, the full variable domain is DSGVTQTPKHLITATGQRVTLRCSPRSGDLSVYWYQQSLDQGLQFLIQYYNGEERAKGNILERFSAQQFPDLHSELNLSSLELGDSALYFCASSVAAGTANSPLHFGNGTRLTVT.

The chain uses TRBV1 and TRBJ2-1; whether TRBD2, the table's D call, matches the DNA was not checked. TRBV1 is reported as a pseudogene. CDR3 length: 16 residues. CDR3 DNA sequence: TGCACCAGCAGCCAAGATCAGGTAGAAGGGACTGGTGAGCAGTTCTTC. This codes for CTSSQDQVEGTGEQFF.

V is TRBV11-3 and J is TRBJ2-3, with 8 bases that match TRBD2. The V gene's germline CDR1 is SGHNT and CDR2 YENEEA. V dropped 5 bases and J dropped 0; count of bases not matched to a gene: 1. The CDR3 is 14 amino acids. CDR3 amino acids: CASSSGGSTDTQYF. The CDR3 nucleotides are TGTGCCAGCAGCAGCGGGGGAAGCACAGATACGCAGTATTTT.

The genes are TRBV29-1 and TRBJ2-7, with D perhaps TRBD1 (6 bases). This CDR3 is built from 13 residues. Germline-derived CDR1 and CDR2 are SQVTM and ANQGSEA. V lost 7 bases and J 4 bases, leaving 17 bases between the germline ends. The CDR3 here is CSARGAGAYEQYF. CDR3 DNA sequence: TGCAGCGCCCGAGGGGCAGGGGCTTACGAGCAGTACTTC.

CDR3 in DNA: TGCGCCAGCAGCCAAGTCGGGGGAACTAGCGGGGTCACAGATACGCAGTATTTT. Encoded protein: CASSQVGGTSGVTDTQYF. This sequence joins TRBV4-1 and TRBJ2-3; 10 bases are a match to TRBD2. The V gene's germline CDR1 is MGHRA and CDR2 YSYEKL. This CDR3 is built from 18 residues. The junction had 9 bases not matched to a gene; V was cut back by 1 base and J by 2 bases.

The rearrangement links TRBV29-1 to TRBJ1-1; D call uncertain. Trimming removed 4 bases from V and 7 bases from J, with 19 bases in between. CDR3 size: 14 residues. Germline CDR1 SQVTM, CDR2 ANQGSEA. The CDR3 DNA reads as TGCAGCGTTGGGCACCTCCCTAGTAGTAGTGAAGCTTTCTTT. Amino acid sequence: CSVGHLPSSSEAFF.

This chain links TRBV4-3 with TRBJ1-4; maybe TRBD1 (5 bases). Deletions cut 0 bases from V and 7 bases from J, with 12 bases between. This CDR3 spans 15 amino acids. The germline CDR1 and CDR2 sequences are LGHNA and YSLEER. CDR3 residues: CASSQDPGFGEKLFF. CDR3 bases: TGCGCCAGCAGCCAAGATCCAGGGTTCGGTGAAAAACTGTTTTTT.

The rearrangement links TRBV6-6 to TRBJ2-4; 8 bases are a match to TRBD2. The V and J ends lost 8 bases and 2 bases, in that order; junction bases with no gene match: 11. The germline V gene has CDR1 MNHNY and CDR2 SVGAGI (reference sequence). This CDR3 is built from 16 residues. CDR3 in DNA: TGTGCCAGCGTCCTGGTAGCGGGGCCACCCAAAAACATTCAGTACTTC. This sequence encodes CASVLVAGPPKNIQYF.

The J gene is TRBJ2-7, the V gene TRBV21-1; the table's D call of TRBD1 was not tested on the DNA. TRBV21-1 is tagged as a pseudogene. The CDR3 length is 15 residues. In nucleotides, the CDR3 is TGTGCCAGCAGCAAAGTTTGGCACAGGGACCACGAGCAGTACTTC. Translated, it gives CASSKVWHRDHEQYF.

This chain uses TRBV19 with TRBJ1-5; tentatively, D is TRBD1 (6 bases). This CDR3 region has 16 residues. Trimming stripped 4 bases from V and 3 bases from J, with 16 bases between. CDR1 is LNHDA and CDR2 is SQIVND in the germline V gene (reference sequence). CDR3 nucleotides: TGTGCCAGTAGTACTATAATGACAGGTTTCAATCAGCCCCAGCATTTT. It encodes CASSTIMTGFNQPQHF.

The chain is built from TRBV28 and TRBJ2-7; D may be TRBD1 (5 bases). Germline V gives CDR1 MDHEN, CDR2 SYDVKM. The CDR3 extends over 15 amino acids. V lost 4 bases and J 0 bases, leaving 13 bases between the germline ends. In nucleotides, the CDR3 is TGTGCCAGCAGTTCTTTCAGGGCGAACTCCTACGAGCAGTACTTC. Its protein is CASSSFRANSYEQYF.

J is TRBJ1-5 and V is TRBV4-3, with D uncertain. Germline V gene lookup returns CDR1 LGHNA and CDR2 YSLEER. This CDR3 has 17 amino acids. V gave up 0 bases and J gave up 4 bases, with 16 bases separating them. The CDR3 DNA reads as TGCGCCAGCAGCCAAGATATGCGGGGATTCGGTAATCAGCCCCAGCATTTT. It is translated as CASSQDMRGFGNQPQHF.

The chain uses TRBV6-5 and TRBJ2-7; 8 positions agree with TRBD1. The CDR3 sequence is 13 residues long. Germline loops: CDR1 MNHEY, CDR2 SVGAGI. Unmatched junction bases numbered 0, after V lost 2 bases and J lost 3 bases. The chain's CDR3 is CASSYGTGYEQYF. The CDR3 bases are TGTGCCAGCAGTTACGGGACAGGCTACGAGCAGTACTTC.

This sequence joins TRBV4-2 and TRBJ2-7; 10 nucleotides line up with TRBD1. Per germline, CDR1 LGHNA and CDR2 YNFKEQ. Trimming at V came to 3 bases and at J to 3 bases, leaving 5 bases not matched to a gene. The CDR3 has 15 amino acids. The CDR3 region has the DNA TGTGCCAGCAGCCACAGGACAGGGGGAATCTACGAGCAGTACTTC. Amino acids: CASSHRTGGIYEQYF.

As regards this clone: The CDR3 end shows no conserved phenylalanine or tryptophan, and so a read error is likely. No DNA is shown, since the ends of the CDR3 on it are uncertain; the CDR3 is the one TCRdb lists. The CDR3 spells CASSSSGGATSSTSGL. This chain links TRBV9 with TRBJ2-7; TRBD2, the D gene given by the table, was not confirmed from the DNA. CDR1 is SGDLS, CDR2 YYNGEE, per germline. The CDR3 totals 16 residues, both ends included.

The chain combines TRBV2 with TRBJ1-1, with D unclear. Per germline, CDR1 SNHLY and CDR2 FYNNEI. V was shortened by 3 bases and J by 3 bases, with 8 bases between the two germline ends. The CDR3 has 13 amino acids. The CDR3 DNA is TGTGCCAGCAGTGATGACATTTACACTGAAGCTTTCTTT. Amino acids: CASSDDIYTEAFF.